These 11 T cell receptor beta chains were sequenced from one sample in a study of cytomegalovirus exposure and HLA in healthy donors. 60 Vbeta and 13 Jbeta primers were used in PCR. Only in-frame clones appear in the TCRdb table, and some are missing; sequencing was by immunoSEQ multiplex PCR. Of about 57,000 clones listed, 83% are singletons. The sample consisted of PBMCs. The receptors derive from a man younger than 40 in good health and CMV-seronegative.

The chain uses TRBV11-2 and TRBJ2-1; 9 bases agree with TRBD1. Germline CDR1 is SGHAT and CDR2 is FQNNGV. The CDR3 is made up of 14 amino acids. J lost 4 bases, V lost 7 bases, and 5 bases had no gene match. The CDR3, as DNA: TGTGCCAGCACCTTGACAGGGGGATACAATGAGCAGTTCTTC. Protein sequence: CASTLTGGYNEQFF. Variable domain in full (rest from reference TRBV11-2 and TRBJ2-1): EAGVAQSPRYKIIEKRQSVAFWCNPISGHATLYWYQQILGQGPKLLIQFQNNGVVDDSQLPKDRFSAERLKGVDSTLKIQPAKLEDSAVYLCASTLTGGYNEQFFGPGTRLTVL.

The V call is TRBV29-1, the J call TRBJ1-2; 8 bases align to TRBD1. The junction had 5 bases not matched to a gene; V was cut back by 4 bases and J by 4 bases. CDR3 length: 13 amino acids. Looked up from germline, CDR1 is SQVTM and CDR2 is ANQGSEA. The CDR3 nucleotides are TGCAGCGTTGCTTGGGACAGGACCTATGGCTACACCTTC. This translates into CSVAWDRTYGYTF.

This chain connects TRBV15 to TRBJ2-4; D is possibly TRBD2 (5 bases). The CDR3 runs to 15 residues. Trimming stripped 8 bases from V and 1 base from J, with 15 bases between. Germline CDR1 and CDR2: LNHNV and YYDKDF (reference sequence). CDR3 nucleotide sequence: TGTGCCACCTCTGATTCCCGGGGTGCCAAAAACATTCAGTACTTC. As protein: CATSDSRGAKNIQYF. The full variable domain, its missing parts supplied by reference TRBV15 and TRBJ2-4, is DAMVIQNPRYQVTQFGKPVTLSCSQTLNHNVMYWYQQKSSQAPKLLFHYYDKDFNNEADTPDNFQSRRPNTSFCFLDIRSPGLGDTAMYLCATSDSRGAKNIQYFGAGTRLSVL.

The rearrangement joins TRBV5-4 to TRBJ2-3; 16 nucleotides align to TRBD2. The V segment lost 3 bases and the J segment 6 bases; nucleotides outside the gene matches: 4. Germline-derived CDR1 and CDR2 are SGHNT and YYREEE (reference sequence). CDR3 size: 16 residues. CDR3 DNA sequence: TGTGCCAGCAGCTCGGGACTAGCGGGGGGGCCGGATACGCAGTATTTT. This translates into CASSSGLAGGPDTQYF.

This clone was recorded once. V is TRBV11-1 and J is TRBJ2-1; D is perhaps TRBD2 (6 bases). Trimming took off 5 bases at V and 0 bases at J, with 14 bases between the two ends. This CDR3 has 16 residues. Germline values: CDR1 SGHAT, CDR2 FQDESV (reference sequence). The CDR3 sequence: CASSTEGPSSYNEQFF. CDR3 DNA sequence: TGTGCCAGCAGCACGGAGGGACCGTCCTCCTACAATGAGCAGTTCTTC.

CDR3 DNA: TGCGCCAGCAGCTTGACTGGAGGACAGGGTGGTGAGCAGTACTTC. It codes for CASSLTGGQGGEQYF. V gene TRBV5-1 combines with J gene TRBJ2-7; 8 bases map to TRBD1. Per the germline V gene, CDR1 is SGHRS and CDR2 is YFSETQ. CDR3 length equals 15 residues. V shed 1 base and J 7 bases; nucleotides not matched to a gene: 10.

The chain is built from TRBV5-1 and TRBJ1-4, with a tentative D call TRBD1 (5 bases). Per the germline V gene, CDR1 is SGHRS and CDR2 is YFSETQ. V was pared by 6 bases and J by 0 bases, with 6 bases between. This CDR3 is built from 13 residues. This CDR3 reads CASTTATNEKLFF. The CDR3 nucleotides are TGCGCCAGCACGACAGCAACTAATGAAAAACTGTTTTTT.

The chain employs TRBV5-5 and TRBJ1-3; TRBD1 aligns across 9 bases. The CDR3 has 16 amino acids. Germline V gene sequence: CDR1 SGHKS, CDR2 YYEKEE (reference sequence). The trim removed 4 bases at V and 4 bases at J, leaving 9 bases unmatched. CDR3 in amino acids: CASSGIQGAPGNTIYF. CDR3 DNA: TGTGCCAGCAGCGGGATACAGGGGGCGCCAGGAAACACCATATATTTT.

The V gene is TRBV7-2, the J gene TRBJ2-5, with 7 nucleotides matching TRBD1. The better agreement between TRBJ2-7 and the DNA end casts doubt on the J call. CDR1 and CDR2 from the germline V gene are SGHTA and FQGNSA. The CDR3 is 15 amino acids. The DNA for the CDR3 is TGTGCCAGCAGCTTAATGGGCAGGGGGTCCTACGAGCAGTACTTC. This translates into CASSLMGRGSYEQYF.

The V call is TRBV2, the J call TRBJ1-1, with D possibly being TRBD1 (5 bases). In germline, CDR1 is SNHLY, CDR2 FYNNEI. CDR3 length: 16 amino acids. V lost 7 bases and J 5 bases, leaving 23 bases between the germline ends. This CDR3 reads CASNQGDLGGGTEAFF. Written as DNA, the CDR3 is TGTGCCAGCAACCAGGGCGACCTGGGCGGGGGGACTGAAGCTTTCTTT.

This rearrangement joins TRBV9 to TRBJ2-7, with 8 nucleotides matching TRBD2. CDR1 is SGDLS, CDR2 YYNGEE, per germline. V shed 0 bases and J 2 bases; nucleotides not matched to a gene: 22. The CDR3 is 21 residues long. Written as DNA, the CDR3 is TGTGCCAGCAGCGTAGACGGGGGGGGGATCTCGACCCCCCCGAGGGCCTACGAGCAGTACTTC. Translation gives CASSVDGGGISTPPRAYEQYF.